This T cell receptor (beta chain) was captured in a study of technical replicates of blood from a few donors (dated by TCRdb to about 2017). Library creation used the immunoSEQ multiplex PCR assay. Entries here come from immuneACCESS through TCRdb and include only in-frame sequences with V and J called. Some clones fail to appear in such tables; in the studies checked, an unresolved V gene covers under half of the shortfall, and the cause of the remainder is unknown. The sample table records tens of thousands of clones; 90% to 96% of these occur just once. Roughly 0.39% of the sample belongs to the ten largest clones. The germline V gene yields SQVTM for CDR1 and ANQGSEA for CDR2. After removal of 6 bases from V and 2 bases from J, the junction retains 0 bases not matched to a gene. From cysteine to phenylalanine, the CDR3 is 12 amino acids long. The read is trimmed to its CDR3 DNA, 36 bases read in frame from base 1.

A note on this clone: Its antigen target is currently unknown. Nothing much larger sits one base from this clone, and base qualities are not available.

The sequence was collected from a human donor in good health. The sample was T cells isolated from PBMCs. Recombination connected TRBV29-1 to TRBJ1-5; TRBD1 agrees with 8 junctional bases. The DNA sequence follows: TGCAGCGTGGGACAGGGCAATCAGCCCCAGCATTTT. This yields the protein CSVGQGNQPQHF.